This T cell receptor (beta chain) was sequenced for a study of beta chain features in type 1 diabetes. Overall study: The study examined some 110,000,000 sorted cells across all samples. Points from the study as a whole: Shorter TCRB CDR3s, moderately but significantly so, marked every one of the four CD4+ subsets in Type 1 diabetes patients.

The whole isolated RNA underwent reverse transcription, so sequencing captured expressed TCRB transcripts. Using immunoSEQ multiplex PCR, the repertoire was profiled, and TCRdb retains in-frame clones only, with some absent. The data contain 600,000 or so clones, roughly an eighth of them singletons. V was pared by 8 bases and J by 10 bases, with 6 bases of the junction left unmatched. The CDR3 sequence is 12 residues long. Germline CDR1 and CDR2: SNHLY and FYNNEI. Notes on this clone: What it binds is unknown.

Sample: naive CD4+ T cells from blood. The V and J genes are TRBV2 and TRBJ2-4, with 9 bases aligning to TRBD1. The source is a man aged 25 to 40 with type 1 diabetes. DNA for the CDR3: TGTGCCAGCGGGGACAGGGCCTTAATTCAGTACTTC. This gives the protein CASGDRALIQYF. The full variable domain, rest sourced from reference TRBV2 and TRBJ2-4, is EPEVTQTPSHQVTQMGQEVILRCVPISNHLYFYWYRQILGQKVEFLVSFYNNEISEKSEIFDDQFSVERPDGSNFTLKIRSTKLEDSAMYFCASGDRALIQYFGAGTRLSVL.